This T cell receptor (beta chain) is from a study of type 1 regulatory T cells. Study-level background: An in vitro protocol generated T-allo10, a Tr1-enriched, alloantigen-specific CD4 T cell product.

Each CDR3 protein gets one entry after TCRdb re-called the reads with MiXCR. The sample carries 68,000 or so distinct CDR3 sequences, almost 50% recorded once. CDR3 length: 15 residues. CDR1 is SEHNR and CDR2 is FQNEAQ in the germline V gene (reference sequence). After removal of 5 bases from V and 1 base from J, the junction contained 6 bases not matched to a gene. As to this clonotype: What it recognizes is unknown.

Study conclusions and caveats: Compared with non-type 1 regulatory T cells, type 1 regulatory T cells showed a more restricted TCR repertoire.

The sequencing sample was made of cultured non-Tr1 T cells, either the whole culture or a sorted T cell fraction (not recorded which). The V and J genes are TRBV7-9 and TRBJ1-1, with TRBD1 identical over 8 bases. The receptor comes from a human donor in good health. CDR3 DNA: TGTGCCAGCAGCCGCGGGACAGGAGCGAACACTGAAGCTTTCTTT. Encoded protein: CASSRGTGANTEAFF.